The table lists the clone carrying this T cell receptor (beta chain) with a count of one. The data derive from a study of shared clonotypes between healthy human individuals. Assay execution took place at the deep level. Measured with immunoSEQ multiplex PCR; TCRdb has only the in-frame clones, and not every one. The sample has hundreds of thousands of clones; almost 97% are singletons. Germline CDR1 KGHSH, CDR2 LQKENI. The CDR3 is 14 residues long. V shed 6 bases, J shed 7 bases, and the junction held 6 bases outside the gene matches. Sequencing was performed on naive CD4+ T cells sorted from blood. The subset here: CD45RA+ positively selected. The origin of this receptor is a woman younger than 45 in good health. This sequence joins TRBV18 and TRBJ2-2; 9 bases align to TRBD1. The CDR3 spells CASSDDRGIGELFF. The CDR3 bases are TGTGCCAGCTCGGACGACAGGGGGATCGGGGAGCTGTTTTTT.